This is a list of T cell receptor beta chains from one sample in a study of control samples from healthy donors and cancer patients. Assay: immunoSEQ multiplex PCR; the TCRdb copy retains only in-frame clones and omits some. The sample gives around 180,000 clones, 94% of which show up once; 1.3% to 1.5% is in the top ten. The sequencing input was blood. The receptors come from a woman between 18 and 29 years old in good health. Both conserved end residues are part of each CDR3. A D gene is named only where the DNA matches it firmly. Size is stated for part of the rows, as once, few or many counts, or as a class when the clone is expanded.

>TRBV24-1|.|TRBJ2-3|.
TGTGCCACCAGTGAGGCAGGCGCAGATACGCAGTATTTT
CATSEAGADTQYF
>TRBV28|.|TRBJ2-5|TRBD2
TGTGCCAGCAGTCCGCTGCTAGCGGGAGGCTCTGAGACCCAGTACTTC
CASSPLLAGGSETQYF
>TRBV9|.|TRBJ1-2|TRBD1
TGTGCCAGCAGCGTAGTCCGACAGGGTGAGGCCTATGGCTACACCTTC
CASSVVRQGEAYGYTF
>TRBV7-2|.|TRBJ1-3|.
TGTGCCAGCAGCTTAGCCTCGGGAATGGGAAACACCATATATTTT
CASSLASGMGNTIYF
>TRBV28|.|TRBJ1-5|TRBD1
TGTGCCAGCAGTTTGGACAGGGCCTATAGCAATCAGCCCCAGCATTTT
CASSLDRAYSNQPQHF
>TRBV3-1/TRBV3-2|.|TRBJ2-3|TRBD2
TGTGCCAGCACTACAAGGGCGGGGGGGCTGGATACGCAGTATTTT
CASTTRAGGLDTQYF
>TRBV25-1|.|TRBJ1-2|.
TGTGCCAGCAGTGAGGGGACACCCTATGGCTACACCTTC
CASSEGTPYGYTF
>TRBV10-1|.|TRBJ2-1|.
TGCGCCAGCAGTGAGTCGGACGGCTATGAGCAGTTCTTC
CASSESDGYEQFF
>TRBV6-6|.|TRBJ2-5|TRBD2
TGTGCCAGCAGTTACGGGGGGGACCAAGAGACCCAGTACTTC
CASSYGGDQETQYF
>TRBV5-5|once|TRBJ2-4|.
TGTGCCAGCACCATCAGTCCCGTGGGGAACATTCAGTACTTC
CASTISPVGNIQYF
>TRBV5-6|.|TRBJ2-5|TRBD1
TGTGCCAGCAGCTTGGTTGGACAGGGCCTGGAGACCCAGTACTTC
CASSLVGQGLETQYF
>TRBV19|.|TRBJ1-1|.
TGTGCCAGTGGCGCCAAGGTCTCGACTGCTGAAGCTTTCTTT
CASGAKVSTAEAFF
>TRBV28|.|TRBJ2-7|TRBD2
TGTGCCAGCAGCTTACCTGGACTAGCGGGAGGCCCGAGGTCCTACGAGCAGTACTTC
CASSLPGLAGGPRSYEQYF
>TRBV6-2/TRBV6-3|.|TRBJ1-2|.
TGTGCCAGCAGTTACTCCGGGACCGCCGCTAACTATGGCTACACCTTC
CASSYSGTAANYGYTF
>TRBV11-3|.|TRBJ2-5|.
TGTGCCAGCAGCTTAGGCTCTCGGGTCACCTACGAGGAGACCCAGTACTTC
CASSLGSRVTYEETQYF
>TRBV10-3|.|TRBJ2-1|TRBD1
TGTGCCATCAGTGGAGGGGAGAGACAGGGGGCTTACAATGAGCAGTTCTTC
CAISGGERQGAYNEQFF
>TRBV28|.|TRBJ2-2|.
TGTGCCAGCATCAATCAGAACACCGGGGAGCTGTTTTTT
CASINQNTGELFF
>TRBV29-1|.|TRBJ1-1|.
TGCAGCGTTGGGGGGATCGACACTGAAGCTTTCTTT
CSVGGIDTEAFF
>TRBV29-1|.|TRBJ1-1|TRBD1
TGCAGCGCCCAAGCCAGTCCCGGGACAGAGAACACTGAAGCTTTCTTT
CSAQASPGTENTEAFF
>TRBV19|.|TRBJ2-3|.
TGTGCCAGTACCCCCCTGAGAGGGAGCCGTATGGATACGCAGTATTTT
CASTPLRGSRMDTQYF
>TRBV12-3/TRBV12-4|.|TRBJ2-2|.
TGTGCCAGCAAAAGGTTTGGGACCGGGGAGCTGTTTTTT
CASKRFGTGELFF
>TRBV7-6|.|TRBJ1-1|TRBD1
TGTGCCAGCACCCGAACAGGGGTAATGAACACTGAAGCTTTCTTT
CASTRTGVMNTEAFF
>TRBV4-3|.|TRBJ2-5|.
TGCGCCAGCAGCCAAGATATGGGGGAGACCCAGTACTTC
CASSQDMGETQYF
>TRBV11-3|.|TRBJ1-1|.
TGTGCCAGCAGCCTCTCCGGAGGTTTTGAAGCTTTCTTT
CASSLSGGFEAFF
>TRBV6-2/TRBV6-3|.|TRBJ2-3|.
TGTGCCAGCAGTGAGCCTAGCACAGATACGCAGTATTTT
CASSEPSTDTQYF
>TRBV3-1/TRBV3-2|.|TRBJ2-3|TRBD2
TGTGCCAGCAGCCAAGATCTTGGGGGAGGGCCCTCGGATACGCAGTATTTT
CASSQDLGGGPSDTQYF
>TRBV5-1|.|TRBJ2-7|TRBD1
TGCGCCAGCAGCGTACAGGGGTACGAGCAGTACTTC
CASSVQGYEQYF
>TRBV6-5|.|TRBJ2-1|.
TGTGCCAGCACCCAGAGGCAGGGGAGACACGATGAGCAGTTCTTC
CASTQRQGRHDEQFF
>TRBV25-1|.|TRBJ2-3|.
TGTGCCAGCAGTGATGGGTCGTTTGGGGGAGATACGCAGTATTTT
CASSDGSFGGDTQYF
>TRBV7-8|.|TRBJ1-5|TRBD1
TGTGCCAGCAGCTTAAGTCGAGGGGGCGTAAGCAATCAGCCCCAGCATTTT
CASSLSRGGVSNQPQHF
>TRBV7-8|.|TRBJ1-3|TRBD1
TGTGCCAGCAGCCGGGGACAGGGAAGAACTGGAAACACCATATATTTT
CASSRGQGRTGNTIYF
>TRBV11-3|.|TRBJ2-7|.
TGTGCCAGCGCCCCCAACTCCTACGAGCAGTACTTC
CASAPNSYEQYF
>TRBV29-1|.|TRBJ2-3|.
TGCAGCGCTGGCAACTCGCTTGGGTCACTCCAATCCACAGATACGCAGTATTTT
CSAGNSLGSLQSTDTQYF
>TRBV7-9|.|TRBJ2-3|.
TGTGCCAGCAGCTTTATGAGGGGAACAGATACGCAGTATTTT
CASSFMRGTDTQYF